This record looks at one T cell receptor (beta chain) sequence and its context. Its antigen is unidentified. The sample comes from a study of post-analysis software for immune sequencing data. Study-wide results and limits: When patients were compared with controls, four to six TRBV segments were more frequent, TRBV5-6, TRBV5-1 and TRBV20-1 among them. Under F measure analysis, samples from one preparation batch co-clustered strongly.

cDNA libraries for TCR beta contained unique molecular identifiers. MiXCR, run by TCRdb on the PCR reads, gives a single entry per CDR3 protein. The repertoire includes 450,000 to 650,000 distinct CDR3 sequences, about 44% of them detected once, and about 1.8% sits in the top ten. The V gene lost 3 bases and the J gene lost 8 bases, with 13 bases spanning the gap. The CDR3 is 14 amino acids. Per the germline V gene, CDR1 is SEHNR and CDR2 is FQNEAQ (reference sequence). The sequence was obtained from a girl aged 5-17 years with multiple sclerosis. The sequenced material came from blood. The chain has TRBV7-9 and TRBJ1-4; D is perhaps TRBD1 (5 bases). The CDR3 loop is CASSFGGLEEKLFF. CDR3 DNA: TGTGCCAGCAGCTTTGGGGGTCTAGAGGAAAAACTGTTTTTT.